The T cell receptor beta chain under discussion was sequenced for a study of blood T cell repertoires in COVID-19. Study summary: Some COVID-19 samples were acute and others convalescent; all came from the United States, Italy and Spain. T cells, B-cell-depleted T cells, or PBMCs supplied cDNA or gDNA.

As handled by the study authors: The authors estimated nucleated cell counts from reference gene primer amplification. Profiled with immunoSEQ multiplex PCR; TCRdb holds only in-frame clones, not every one. V, J and clone size reflect that table, while D and trimming were determined from the DNA. The table shows 170,000 or so clones, with more than 75% occurring only once. The TCR originated in a man between 60 and 75 years old with COVID-19, enrolled during active disease. The source material was peripheral blood.

The CDR3 nucleotides are TGTGCCAGCAGCTTACGAGGGGGAGTGATAGATACGCAGTATTTT. This encodes CASSLRGGVIDTQYF. V gene TRBV7-9 combines with J gene TRBJ2-3, with TRBD1 as a possible D gene (6 bases). The CDR3 consists of 15 residues. Germline V CDR1 and CDR2: SEHNR, FQNEAQ (reference sequence). V was pared by 2 bases and J by 5 bases, with 14 bases between.